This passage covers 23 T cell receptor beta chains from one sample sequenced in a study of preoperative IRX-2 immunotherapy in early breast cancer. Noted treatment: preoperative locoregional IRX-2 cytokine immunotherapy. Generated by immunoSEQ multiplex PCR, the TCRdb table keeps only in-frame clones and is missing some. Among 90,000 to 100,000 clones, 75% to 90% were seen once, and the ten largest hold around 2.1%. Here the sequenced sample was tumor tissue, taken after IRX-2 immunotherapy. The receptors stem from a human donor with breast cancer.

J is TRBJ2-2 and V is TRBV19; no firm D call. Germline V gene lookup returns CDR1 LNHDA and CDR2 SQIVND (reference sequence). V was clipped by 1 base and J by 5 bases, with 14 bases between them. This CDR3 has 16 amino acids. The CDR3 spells CASSIVKGSGTGELFF. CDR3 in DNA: TGTGCCAGTAGTATAGTTAAGGGCTCTGGGACCGGGGAGCTGTTTTTT.

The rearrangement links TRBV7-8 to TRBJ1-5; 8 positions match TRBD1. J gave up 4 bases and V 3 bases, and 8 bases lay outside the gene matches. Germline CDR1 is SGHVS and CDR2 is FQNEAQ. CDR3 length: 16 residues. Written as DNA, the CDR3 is TGTGCCAGCAGCTTTGTGGATCAGGGGGCTAATCAGCCCCAGCATTTT. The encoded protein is CASSFVDQGANQPQHF.

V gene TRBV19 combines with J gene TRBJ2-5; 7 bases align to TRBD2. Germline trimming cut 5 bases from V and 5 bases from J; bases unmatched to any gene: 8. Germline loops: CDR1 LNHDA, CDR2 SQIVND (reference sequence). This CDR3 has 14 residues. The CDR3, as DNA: TGTGCCAGTAGTTCCCAGACTAGCAGCGAGACCCAGTACTTC. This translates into CASSSQTSSETQYF.

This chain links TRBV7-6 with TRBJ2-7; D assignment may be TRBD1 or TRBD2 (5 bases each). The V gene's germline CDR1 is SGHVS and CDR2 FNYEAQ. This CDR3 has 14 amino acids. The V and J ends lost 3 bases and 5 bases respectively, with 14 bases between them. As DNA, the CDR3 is TGTGCCAGCAGCTTTACTAGTGACAGCAACGAGCAGTACTTC. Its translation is CASSFTSDSNEQYF.

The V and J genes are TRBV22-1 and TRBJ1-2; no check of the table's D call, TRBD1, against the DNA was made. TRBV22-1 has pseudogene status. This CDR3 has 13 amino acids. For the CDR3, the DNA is TGTGCCAGCAGTTGGACAGGGGAAGATGGCTACACCTTC. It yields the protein CASSWTGEDGYTF.

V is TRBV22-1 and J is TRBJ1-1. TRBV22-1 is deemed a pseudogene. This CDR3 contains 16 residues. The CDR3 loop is CASSLSGEGDNAEAFF. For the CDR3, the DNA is TGTGCCAGCAGTTTAAGCGGGGAAGGAGACAACGCTGAAGCTTTCTTT.

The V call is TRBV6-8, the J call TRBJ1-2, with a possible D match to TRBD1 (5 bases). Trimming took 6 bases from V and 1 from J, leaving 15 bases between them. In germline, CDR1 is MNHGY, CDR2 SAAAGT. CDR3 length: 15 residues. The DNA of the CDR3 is TGTGCCAGCAGCCGGGACCCTACAAATAACTATGGCTACACCTTC. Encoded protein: CASSRDPTNNYGYTF.

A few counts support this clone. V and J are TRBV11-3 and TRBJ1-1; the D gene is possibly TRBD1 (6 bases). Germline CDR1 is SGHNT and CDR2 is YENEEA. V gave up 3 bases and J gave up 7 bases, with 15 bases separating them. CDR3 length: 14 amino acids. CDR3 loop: CASSFSGTSSEAFF. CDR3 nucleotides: TGTGCCAGCAGCTTTTCTGGGACAAGCAGTGAAGCTTTCTTT.

The CDR3 DNA is TGTGCTAGTGGTTTGTGGGGCGGGAACACTGAAGCTTTCTTT. Translated, it gives CASGLWGGNTEAFF. The chain is built from TRBV12-5 and TRBJ1-1; D perhaps matches TRBD1 (5 bases). The CDR3 is 14 residues long. Germline values: CDR1 LGHNT, CDR2 FRNRAP. V was trimmed by 2 bases and J by 1 base, leaving 8 bases between them.

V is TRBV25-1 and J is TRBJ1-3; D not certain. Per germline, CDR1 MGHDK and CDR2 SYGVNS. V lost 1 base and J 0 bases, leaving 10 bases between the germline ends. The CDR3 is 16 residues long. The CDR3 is CASSEFKFISGNTIYF. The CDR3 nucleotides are TGTGCCAGCAGTGAATTTAAGTTTATCTCTGGAAACACCATATATTTT.

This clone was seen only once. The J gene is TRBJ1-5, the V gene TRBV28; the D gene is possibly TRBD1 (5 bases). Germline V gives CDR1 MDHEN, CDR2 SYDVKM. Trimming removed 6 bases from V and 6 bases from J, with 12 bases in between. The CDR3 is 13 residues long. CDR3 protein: CASRGDRGQPQHF. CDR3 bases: TGTGCCAGCAGGGGGGATCGCGGTCAGCCCCAGCATTTT.

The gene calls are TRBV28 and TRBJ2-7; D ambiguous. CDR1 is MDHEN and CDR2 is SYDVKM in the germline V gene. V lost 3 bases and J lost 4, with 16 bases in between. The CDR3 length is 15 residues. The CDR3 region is CASSFIGSRAYEQYF. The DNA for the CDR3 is TGTGCCAGCAGTTTCATTGGATCACGCGCGTACGAGCAGTACTTC.

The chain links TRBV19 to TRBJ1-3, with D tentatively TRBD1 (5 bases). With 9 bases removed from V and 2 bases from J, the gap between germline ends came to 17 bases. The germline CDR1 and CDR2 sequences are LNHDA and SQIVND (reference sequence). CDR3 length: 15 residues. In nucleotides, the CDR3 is TGTGCCAGCAGATCAGGGAGTATGGCTGGAAACACCATATATTTT. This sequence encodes CASRSGSMAGNTIYF.

In DNA, the CDR3 is TGTGCCAGCAGCCATCTTGATGGGGGTGTAGCGGAAAAACTGTTTTTT. Translated: CASSHLDGGVAEKLFF. The J gene is TRBJ1-4, the V gene TRBV7-2; D may be TRBD1 (5 bases). CDR1 SGHTA and CDR2 FQGNSA come from the germline V gene. V lost 5 bases and J 8 bases, leaving 21 bases between the germline ends. The CDR3 spans 16 residues.

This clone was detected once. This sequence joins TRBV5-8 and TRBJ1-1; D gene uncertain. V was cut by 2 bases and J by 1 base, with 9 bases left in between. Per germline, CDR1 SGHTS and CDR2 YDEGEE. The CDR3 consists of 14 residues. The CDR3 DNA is TGTGCCAGCAGCTTAAATGCAGGGAACACTGAAGCTTTCTTT. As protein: CASSLNAGNTEAFF.

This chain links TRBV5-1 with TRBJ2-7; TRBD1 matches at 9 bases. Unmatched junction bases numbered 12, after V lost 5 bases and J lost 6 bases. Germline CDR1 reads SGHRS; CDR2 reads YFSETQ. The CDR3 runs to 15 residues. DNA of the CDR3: TGCGCCAGCAGATCCGGGACAGGGACCCTGGGCGAGCAGTACTTC. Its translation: CASRSGTGTLGEQYF. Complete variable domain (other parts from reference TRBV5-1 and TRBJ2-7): KAGVTQTPRYLIKTRGQQVTLSCSPISGHRSVSWYQQTPGQGLQFLFEYFSETQRNKGNFPGRFSGRQFSNSRSEMNVSTLELGDSALYLCASRSGTGTLGEQYFGPGTRLTVT.

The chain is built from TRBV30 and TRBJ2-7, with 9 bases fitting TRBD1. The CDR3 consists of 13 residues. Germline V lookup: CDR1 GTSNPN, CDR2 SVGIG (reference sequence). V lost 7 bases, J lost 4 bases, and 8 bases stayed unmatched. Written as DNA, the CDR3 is TGTGCCTCCCGGTGGGACAGGGTGTACGAGCAGTACTTC. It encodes CASRWDRVYEQYF.

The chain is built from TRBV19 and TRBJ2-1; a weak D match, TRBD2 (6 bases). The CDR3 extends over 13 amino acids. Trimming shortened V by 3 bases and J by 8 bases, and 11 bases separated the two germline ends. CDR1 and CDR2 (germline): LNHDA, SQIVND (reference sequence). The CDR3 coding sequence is TGTGCCAGTAGTATCGGAGGGTCCGATGAGCAGTTCTTC. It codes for CASSIGGSDEQFF.

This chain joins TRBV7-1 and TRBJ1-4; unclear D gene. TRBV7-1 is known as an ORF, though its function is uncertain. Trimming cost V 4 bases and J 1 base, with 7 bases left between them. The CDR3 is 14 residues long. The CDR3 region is CASSLLGTNEKLFF. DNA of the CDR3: TGTGCCAGCAGCTTACTGGGAACTAATGAAAAACTGTTTTTT.

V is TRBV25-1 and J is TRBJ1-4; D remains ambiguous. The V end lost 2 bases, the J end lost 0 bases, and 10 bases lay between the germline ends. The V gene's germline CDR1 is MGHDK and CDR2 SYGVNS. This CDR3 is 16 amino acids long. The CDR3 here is CASSEHSAATNEKLFF. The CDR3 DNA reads TGTGCCAGCAGTGAACACAGCGCCGCAACTAATGAAAAACTGTTTTTT. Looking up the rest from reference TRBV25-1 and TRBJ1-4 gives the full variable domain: EADIYQTPRYLVIGTGKKITLECSQTMGHDKMYWYQQDPGMELHLIHYSYGVNSTEKGDLSSESTVSRIRTEHFPLTLESARPSHTSQYLCASSEHSAATNEKLFFGSGTQLSVL.

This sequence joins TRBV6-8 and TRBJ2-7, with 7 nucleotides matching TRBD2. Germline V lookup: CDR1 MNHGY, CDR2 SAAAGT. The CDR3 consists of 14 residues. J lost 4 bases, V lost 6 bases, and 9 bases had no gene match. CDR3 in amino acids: CASSSTGGSYEQYF. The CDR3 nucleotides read TGTGCCAGCAGCTCCACGGGGGGTTCGTACGAGCAGTACTTC.

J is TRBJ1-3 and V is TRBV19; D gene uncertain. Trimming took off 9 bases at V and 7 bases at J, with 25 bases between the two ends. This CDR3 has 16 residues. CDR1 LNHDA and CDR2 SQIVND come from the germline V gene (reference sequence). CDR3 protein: CASRYGTTVSKNTIYF. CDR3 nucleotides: TGTGCCAGCAGATATGGAACAACGGTTAGTAAGAACACCATATATTTT.

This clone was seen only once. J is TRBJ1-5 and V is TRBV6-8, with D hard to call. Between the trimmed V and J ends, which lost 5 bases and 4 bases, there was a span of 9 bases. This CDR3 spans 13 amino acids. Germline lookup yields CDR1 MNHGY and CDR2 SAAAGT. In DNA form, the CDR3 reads TGTGCCAGCAGTCGGACTGAGAATCAGCCCCAGCATTTT. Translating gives CASSRTENQPQHF.